Each of the 14 T cell receptor beta chains below was sequenced from the same sample in a study of T-cell reconstitution after alpha-beta-depleted transplantation in children. Unique molecular identifiers were used in preparing the TCRbeta library. MiXCR was run by TCRdb on the PCR reads, yielding one entry per CDR3 protein. The sample has almost 500,000 distinct CDR3 sequences; around 12% are singletons. This specimen consisted of PBMCs from the stem cell graft donor, obtained from the stem cell graft. The receptors shown here come from a human donor who donated a stem cell graft to a child with combined immunodeficiency.

This clonotype appeared many times. This sequence joins TRBV12-3 or TRBV12-4 and TRBJ2-5, with 13 bases matching TRBD2. V trimming: 1 base; J trimming: 4 bases; junction bases outside the gene matches: 3. This CDR3 comprises 16 residues. The CDR3 here is CASSLGLAGGVETQYF. The DNA of the CDR3 is TGTGCCAGCAGTTTAGGACTAGCGGGAGGAGTAGAGACCCAGTACTTC.

This chain links TRBV4-3 with TRBJ2-5; no firm D call. Germline assignment: CDR1 LGHNA and CDR2 YSLEER. V was pared by 3 bases and J by 4 bases, with 12 bases between. The CDR3 spans 14 residues. CDR3 coding DNA: TGCGCCAGCAGCCATTGGGCCCATACAGAGACCCAGTACTTC. This encodes CASSHWAHTETQYF.

The chain is built from TRBV10-3 and TRBJ2-2; 9 bases match TRBD1. Germline trimming cut 8 bases from V and 4 bases from J; bases unmatched to any gene: 11. The CDR3 extends over 16 amino acids. CDR1 is ENHRY, CDR2 SYGVKD, per germline. The CDR3 region is CAIDRGGQGGTGELFF. CDR3 coding DNA: TGTGCCATCGACCGTGGGGGACAGGGAGGCACCGGGGAGCTGTTTTTT.

This clonotype was found many times. The J gene is TRBJ1-5, the V gene TRBV7-8; no reliable D call. Trimming removed 1 base from V and 0 bases from J, with 13 bases in between. The CDR3 is 17 residues long. The V gene's germline CDR1 is SGHVS and CDR2 FQNEAQ. The CDR3 loop is CASSLGRQLYSNQPQHF. The CDR3 region has the DNA TGTGCCAGCAGCTTAGGGCGGCAGCTCTATAGCAATCAGCCCCAGCATTTT.

This clonotype appeared a few times. The chain carries TRBV6-2 or TRBV6-3 and TRBJ1-4; 8 bases line up with TRBD1. The junction had 8 bases not matched to a gene; V was cut back by 6 bases and J by 5 bases. This CDR3 has 15 residues. Per germline, CDR1 MNHEY and CDR2 SVGEGT. This CDR3 is CASSGTGAFNEKLFF. The CDR3 region has the DNA TGTGCCAGCAGCGGGACAGGCGCCTTCAATGAAAAACTGTTTTTT.

Many counts were recorded for this clonotype. CDR3 sequence: CASSLAVGTDLVGETQYF. In DNA, the CDR3 is TGTGCCAGCAGTTTAGCTGTCGGGACTGACCTGGTCGGAGAGACCCAGTACTTC. The gene calls are TRBV12-3 or TRBV12-4 and TRBJ2-5; D may be TRBD2 (6 bases). The V end lost 0 bases, the J end lost 4 bases, and 21 bases lay between the germline ends. There are 18 residues in the CDR3.

This clonotype was seen a handful of times. The J gene is TRBJ1-5, the V gene TRBV19, with no clear D. CDR1 and CDR2 from the germline V gene are LNHDA and SQIVND (reference sequence). V was shortened by 5 bases and J by 3 bases, with 8 bases between the two germline ends. The CDR3 sequence is 13 residues long. The CDR3 bases are TGTGCCAGTAGTGAACAGTACAATCAGCCCCAGCATTTT. Translating gives CASSEQYNQPQHF. The full variable domain, its missing parts supplied by reference TRBV19 and TRBJ1-5, is DGGITQSPKYLFRKEGQNVTLSCEQNLNHDAMYWYRQDPGQGLRLIYYSQIVNDFQKGDIAEGYSVSREKKESFPLTVTSAQKNPTAFYLCASSEQYNQPQHFGDGTRLSIL.

The rearrangement uses TRBV5-1 and TRBJ2-1; D gene ambiguous. Trimming cost V 2 bases and J 0 bases, with 12 bases left between them. CDR1 is SGHRS, CDR2 YFSETQ, per germline. The CDR3 is made up of 16 amino acids. As DNA, the CDR3 is TGCGCCAGCAGCTTTTTGACTTTCCACTCCTACAATGAGCAGTTCTTC. Residues: CASSFLTFHSYNEQFF. The complete variable domain, with remaining parts taken from reference TRBV5-1 and TRBJ2-1, reads KAGVTQTPRYLIKTRGQQVTLSCSPISGHRSVSWYQQTPGQGLQFLFEYFSETQRNKGNFPGRFSGRQFSNSRSEMNVSTLELGDSALYLCASSFLTFHSYNEQFFGPGTRLTVL.

This clonotype occurred many times. The chain recombines TRBV27 with TRBJ2-7, with 9 nucleotides matching TRBD1. Germline assignment: CDR1 MNHEY and CDR2 SMNVEV (reference sequence). V trimming: 5 bases; J trimming: 3 bases; junction bases outside the gene matches: 5. The CDR3 extends over 14 amino acids. Here the CDR3 reads CASSADRGFYEQYF. The CDR3 region has the DNA TGTGCCAGCAGTGCGGACAGGGGTTTCTACGAGCAGTACTTC.

The table lists this clonotype with a few counts. This chain uses TRBV12-3 or TRBV12-4 with TRBJ2-1, with D possibly matching TRBD2 (6 bases). The CDR3 length is 12 residues. Trimming shortened V by 5 bases and J by 7 bases, and 9 bases separated the two germline ends. Here the CDR3 DNA reads TGTGCCAGCAGTGCGCTAGCGAATGAGCAGTTCTTC. Its translation: CASSALANEQFF.

The genes are TRBV3-1 and TRBJ2-5; D gene uncertain. CDR1 and CDR2 (germline): LGHDT, YNNKEL (reference sequence). Trimming cost V 4 bases and J 0 bases, with 12 bases left between them. This CDR3 is built from 15 residues. CDR3 sequence: CASSRTGPYQETQYF. The CDR3 DNA reads TGTGCCAGCAGCCGAACGGGCCCTTACCAAGAGACCCAGTACTTC.

This clonotype was picked up a small number of times. This chain uses TRBV4-2 with TRBJ2-2; 9 bases match TRBD2. This CDR3 is built from 16 residues. The germline V gene encodes CDR1 LGHNA and CDR2 YNFKEQ. V was clipped by 2 bases and J by 6 bases; unmatched bases: 7. CDR3 sequence: CASSQFRGRGAGELFF. The CDR3 bases are TGTGCCAGCAGCCAATTCCGCGGGAGGGGGGCCGGGGAGCTGTTTTTT.

Only a few counts were recorded for this clonotype. The gene calls are TRBV9 and TRBJ1-1; TRBD1 might be the D (5 bases). With 3 bases removed from V and 2 bases from J, the gap between germline ends came to 14 bases. The V gene's germline CDR1 is SGDLS and CDR2 YYNGEE. The CDR3 is 15 amino acids. The chain's CDR3 is CASSGTGTDNTEAFF. The CDR3 coding sequence is TGTGCCAGCAGCGGCACCGGGACGGACAACACTGAAGCTTTCTTT. Variable domain in full (rest from reference TRBV9 and TRBJ1-1): DSGVTQTPKHLITATGQRVTLRCSPRSGDLSVYWYQQSLDQGLQFLIQYYNGEERAKGNILERFSAQQFPDLHSELNLSSLELGDSALYFCASSGTGTDNTEAFFGQGTRLTVV.

J is TRBJ2-2 and V is TRBV10-3; D is undetermined. Trimming pared 10 bases from V and 0 bases from J, leaving 9 bases between. This CDR3 has 13 residues. CDR1 ENHRY and CDR2 SYGVKD come from the germline V gene. The CDR3 here is CASTETNTGELFF. In nucleotides, the CDR3 is TGTGCCAGCACAGAAACGAACACCGGGGAGCTGTTTTTT.